These 7 T cell receptor beta chains came from one sample sequenced in a study of T-cell memory formation after mild COVID-19. From the 5' RACE reads, TCRdb called clonotypes with MiXCR, one entry per CDR3 protein. Counted here are approximately 400,000 distinct CDR3 sequences, about 20% occurring once; the ten biggest clones make up roughly a fifth. Sequencing was performed on PBMCs or a T cell subset sorted from them (not recorded which). The receptors shown here come from a man aged 18-30 years who had mild COVID-19 (a few samples of this study predate the infection). Cell type and time point are not known.

The table lists this clonotype with a few counts. This sequence joins TRBV7-2 and TRBJ2-1; 9 nucleotides match TRBD2. Germline lookup yields CDR1 SGHTA and CDR2 FQGNSA. The V segment lost 6 bases and the J segment 0 bases; nucleotides outside the gene matches: 3. This CDR3 is 15 amino acids long. The CDR3 DNA sequence: TGTGCCAGCAGTTTTAGCGGGAGCTCCTACAATGAGCAGTTCTTC. Protein product: CASSFSGSSYNEQFF.

This clonotype has just a few counts. CDR3 loop: CASSFGGGGHNEQFF. The CDR3 bases are TGTGCCAGCAGTTTTGGTGGGGGGGGGCACAATGAGCAGTTCTTC. This chain links TRBV12-3 or TRBV12-4 with TRBJ2-1, with D maybe TRBD2 (7 bases). The CDR3 contains 15 residues. Trimming took off 3 bases at V and 5 bases at J, with 14 bases between the two ends.

This clonotype has more than one count but fewer than ten. The V gene is TRBV7-9, the J gene TRBJ2-3; D is undetermined. Trimming removed 5 bases from V and 0 bases from J, with 15 bases in between. The germline V gene encodes CDR1 SEHNR and CDR2 FQNEAQ (reference sequence). The CDR3 loop spans 16 amino acids. The CDR3: CASSPAPRLSTDTQYF. The CDR3, as DNA: TGTGCCAGCAGCCCGGCCCCAAGACTTAGCACAGATACGCAGTATTTT.

This clonotype was found a few times. The chain employs TRBV3-1 and TRBJ2-1, with a tentative D call TRBD2 (7 bases). The germline V gene has CDR1 LGHDT and CDR2 YNNKEL (reference sequence). V lost 1 base to trimming and J lost 7 bases, with 11 bases between them. This CDR3 has 14 residues. The CDR3 DNA follows: TGTGCCAGCAGCCAAGTCGGGGGGACAAATGAGCAGTTCTTC. Protein sequence: CASSQVGGTNEQFF.

This clonotype occurred a few times. This CDR3 is CSVERRDREVTGELFF. Here the CDR3 DNA reads TGCAGCGTTGAACGGCGGGACAGGGAAGTGACCGGGGAGCTGTTTTTT. This chain uses TRBV29-1 with TRBJ2-2, with TRBD1 matching 9 bases. CDR1 and CDR2 from the germline V gene are SQVTM and ANQGSEA. J lost 5 bases, V lost 2 bases, and 9 bases had no gene match. The CDR3 is 16 residues long.

This clonotype was counted ten times or more. The chain employs TRBV12-3 or TRBV12-4 and TRBJ2-7, with 8 nucleotides matching TRBD2. The V and J ends lost 6 bases and 6 bases, in that order; junction bases with no gene match: 7. The CDR3 length is 13 residues. CDR3 loop: CASRQPGLGEQYF. DNA for the CDR3: TGTGCCAGCAGACAACCGGGACTAGGCGAGCAGTACTTC.

This clonotype was seen a handful of times. The chain employs TRBV6-5 and TRBJ2-7; either TRBD1 or TRBD2 may fit D (6 bases each). Germline CDR1 is MNHEY and CDR2 is SVGAGI. Trimming stripped 4 bases from V and 2 bases from J, with 24 bases between. The length of the CDR3 is 18 residues. CDR3 amino acids: CASSLQGWLARSPYEQYF. The CDR3 bases are TGTGCCAGCAGTTTACAGGGTTGGCTAGCGAGGTCTCCCTACGAGCAGTACTTC.